The rows below give T cell receptor beta chains drawn from one sample of a study of T cell repertoires in cytomegalovirus infection. TCRdb passed the reads through MiXCR, listing each CDR3 protein once. The sample carries approximately 750,000 distinct CDR3 sequences, less than 40% recorded once. Specimen: PBMCs. The source of these receptors is a human donor in good health (CMV status not recorded). Some clones in this sample may be carry-over from other donors' samples. Both conserved end residues are part of each CDR3.

CASSMTSRNEQFF | TRBJ2-1 | TRBV19
CASSLSELEPQHF | TRBJ1-5 | TRBV28
CSAPREWGPDTQYF | TRBJ2-3 | TRBV20-1
CASRKGSGTGELFF | TRBJ2-2 | TRBV28
CASQAGGKDTQYF | TRBJ2-3 | TRBV6-1
CASNYRGTGYTF | TRBJ1-2 | TRBV28
CASSLSPRHEQYF | TRBJ2-7 | TRBV11-3
CAISELGSRSTDTQYF | TRBJ2-3 | TRBV10-3
CSAPGRAPPLHF | TRBJ1-6 | TRBV20-1
CASTPRPENTEAFF | TRBJ1-1 | TRBV27
CASSLRGFSSYNSPLHF | TRBJ1-6 | TRBV7-2
CASSIVASGSYEQYF | TRBJ2-7 | TRBV19
CSARPGGQGYEQYF | TRBJ2-7 | TRBV20-1
CASSPRSTRLSSYEQYF | TRBJ2-7 | TRBV7-2
CASSQDGGVYKQFF | TRBJ2-1 | TRBV14
CASRARANTGELFF | TRBJ2-2 | TRBV6-8
CASSLPLAGERTDTQYF | TRBJ2-3 | TRBV28
CASSPPPNTEAFF | TRBJ1-1 | TRBV18
CACSWGAGETQYF | TRBJ2-5 | TRBV7-3
CASGGPSTDTQYF | TRBJ2-3 | TRBV28
CASSLWQARGDTQYF | TRBJ2-3 | TRBV7-9
CASSLARGNTEAFF | TRBJ1-1 | TRBV7-2
CASSRGQGFGAFF | TRBJ1-1 | TRBV19
CASSLAFDRGRETQYF | TRBJ2-5 | TRBV7-2
CAGGQDSYNSPLHF | TRBJ1-6 | TRBV28
CASSIGVQPYGYTF | TRBJ1-2 | TRBV9
CASSGRQPSSRATLLEAFF | TRBJ1-1 | TRBV12-3/TRBV12-4
CASRQAQETQYF | TRBJ2-5 | TRBV10-2
CASSLSVRGQGYTF | TRBJ1-2 | TRBV28
CASSQDMEGSQPQHF | TRBJ1-5 | TRBV4-2
CASTRAGQGLRDGYTF | TRBJ1-2 | TRBV28
CASSRGRGQEQYF | TRBJ2-7 | TRBV5-6
CSARKEGSYNEQFF | TRBJ2-1 | TRBV20-1
CASSGPGPMNNSPLHF | TRBJ1-6 | TRBV9
CASSPESRGAEVYTF | TRBJ1-2 | TRBV27
CASSSWARNQPQHF | TRBJ1-5 | TRBV4-3
CASKPGGGGFYEQYF | TRBJ2-7 | TRBV27
CASSLVRRGQGPGELFF | TRBJ2-2 | TRBV7-8
CASRNREPARPDTQYF | TRBJ2-3 | TRBV19
CASSPNAGTDYEQYF | TRBJ2-7 | TRBV7-3
CASSTRPRETQYF | TRBJ2-5 | TRBV7-2
CASSDPRGTGELFF | TRBJ2-2 | TRBV6-1
CASSLGRVGSPLHF | TRBJ1-6 | TRBV12-3/TRBV12-4
CASSEEQGASLGSYNSPLHF | TRBJ1-6 | TRBV6-1
CASSLGTEGNSPLDF | TRBJ1-6 | TRBV7-3